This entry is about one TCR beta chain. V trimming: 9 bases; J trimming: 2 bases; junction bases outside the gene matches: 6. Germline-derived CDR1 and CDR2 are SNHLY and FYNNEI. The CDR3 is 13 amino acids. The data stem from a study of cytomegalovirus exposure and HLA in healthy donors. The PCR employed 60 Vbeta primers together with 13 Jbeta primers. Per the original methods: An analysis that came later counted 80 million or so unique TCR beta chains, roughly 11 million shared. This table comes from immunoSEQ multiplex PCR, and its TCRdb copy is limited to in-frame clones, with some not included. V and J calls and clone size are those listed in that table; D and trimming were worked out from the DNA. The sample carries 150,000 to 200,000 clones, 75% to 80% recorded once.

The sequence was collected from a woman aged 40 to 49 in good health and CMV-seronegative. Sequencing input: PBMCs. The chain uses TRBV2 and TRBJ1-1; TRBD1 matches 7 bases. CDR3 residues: CASTGQENTEAFF. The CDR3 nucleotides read TGTGCCAGTACCGGACAGGAAAACACTGAAGCTTTCTTT.